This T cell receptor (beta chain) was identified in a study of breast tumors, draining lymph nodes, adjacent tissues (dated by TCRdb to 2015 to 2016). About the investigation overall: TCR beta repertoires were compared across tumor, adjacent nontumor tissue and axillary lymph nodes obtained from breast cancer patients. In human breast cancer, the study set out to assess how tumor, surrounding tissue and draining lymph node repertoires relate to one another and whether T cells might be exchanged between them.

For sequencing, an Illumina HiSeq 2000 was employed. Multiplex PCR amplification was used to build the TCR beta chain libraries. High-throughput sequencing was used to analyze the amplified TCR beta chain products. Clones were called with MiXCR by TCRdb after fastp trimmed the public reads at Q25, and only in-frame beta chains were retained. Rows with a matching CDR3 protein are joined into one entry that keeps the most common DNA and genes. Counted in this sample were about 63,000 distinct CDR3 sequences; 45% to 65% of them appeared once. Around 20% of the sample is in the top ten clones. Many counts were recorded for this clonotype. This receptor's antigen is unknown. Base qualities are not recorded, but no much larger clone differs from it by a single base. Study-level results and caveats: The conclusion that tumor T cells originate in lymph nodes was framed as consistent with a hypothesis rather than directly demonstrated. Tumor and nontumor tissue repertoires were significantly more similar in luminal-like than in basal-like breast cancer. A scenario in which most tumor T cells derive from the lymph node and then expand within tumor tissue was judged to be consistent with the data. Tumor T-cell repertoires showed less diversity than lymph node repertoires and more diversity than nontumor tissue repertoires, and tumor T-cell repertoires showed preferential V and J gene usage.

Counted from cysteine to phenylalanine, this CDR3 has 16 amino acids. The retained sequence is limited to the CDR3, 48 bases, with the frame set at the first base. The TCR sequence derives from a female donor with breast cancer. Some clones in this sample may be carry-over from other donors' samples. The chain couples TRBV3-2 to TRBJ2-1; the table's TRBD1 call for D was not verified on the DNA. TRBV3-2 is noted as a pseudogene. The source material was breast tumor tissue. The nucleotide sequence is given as TGTGCCAGCAGCCAAGGGCCGGGAGGGCCCCTCAATGAGCAGTTCTTC. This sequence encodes CASSQGPGGPLNEQFF.